The sequence of this T cell receptor beta chain was determined in a study of metastatic and nonmetastatic thyroid tumors. The study, taken as a whole, reports: For both blood and tumor, malignant thyroid tumors reportedly showed significantly higher TCR beta diversity than benign nodules did.

This clone was picked up one time. Its antigen remains unknown. Prior to thyroid surgery, none of the patients had received any treatment. Per the authors' pipeline: A distant-metastasis classifier for papillary thyroid cancer was built using CDR3 differences across clinicopathological groups. TCRdb called clones again from the PCR reads with MiXCR. The V and J calls shown here were made by TCRdb, not taken from the authors' results. The sample shows about 38,000 clones, more than 25% of them seen only once. The germline CDR1 and CDR2 sequences are LGHNA and YSLEER. Deletions cut 3 bases from V and 10 bases from J, with 19 bases between. The CDR3 contains 16 residues.

The sample taken for sequencing was blood. V gene TRBV4-3 combines with J gene TRBJ1-6, with D possibly TRBD1 on 5 matching bases. This clonotype was obtained from a female donor with papillary thyroid cancer or a benign thyroid nodule (not recorded which). Some clones in this sample may be carry-over from other donors' samples. CDR3 loop: CASSQAIGGVGSPLHF. The CDR3 DNA reads as TGCGCCAGCAGCCAGGCCATAGGAGGGGTAGGGTCACCCCTCCACTTT.